Shown below are 25 T cell receptor beta chains from a single sample sequenced in a study of control samples from healthy donors and cancer patients. This table comes from immunoSEQ multiplex PCR, and its TCRdb copy is limited to in-frame clones, with some not included. The table includes about 190,000 clones, roughly nine tenths detected once. Specimen: blood. These receptors originate from a man in his thirties or forties in good health.

CDR3 sequence: CASSGGPTDEQYF. CDR3 nucleotides: TGTGCCAGTAGCGGGGGGCCGACGGACGAGCAGTACTTC. V is TRBV2 and J is TRBJ2-7; TRBD2 agrees at 10 bases. The CDR3 has 13 amino acids. Germline V gene sequence: CDR1 SNHLY, CDR2 FYNNEI. V lost 9 bases to trimming and J lost 5 bases; unmatched junction nucleotides: 7.

This chain connects TRBV7-9 to TRBJ1-2; D remains unclear. Germline loops: CDR1 SEHNR, CDR2 FQNEAQ (reference sequence). Trimming stripped 0 bases from V and 7 bases from J, with 9 bases between. The CDR3 has 13 residues. DNA of the CDR3: TGTGCCAGCAGCTTAGCACCGGGCACTGGCTACACCTTC. It yields the protein CASSLAPGTGYTF.

This clone has a single count. The chain carries TRBV7-6 and TRBJ2-1; D gene unclear. There are 15 residues in the CDR3. Trimming cost V 1 base and J 0 bases, with 7 bases left between them. The germline gives CDR1 SGHVS, CDR2 FNYEAQ. In DNA form, the CDR3 reads TGTGCCAGCAGCTTAGGAGCTAGCTCCTACAATGAGCAGTTCTTC. It specifies CASSLGASSYNEQFF.

This clone was counted once. CDR3 bases: TGTGCCAGCAGCTTTGAGGTAGGATTAAGCTCTGGAAACACCATATATTTT. Protein product: CASSFEVGLSSGNTIYF. The J gene is TRBJ1-3, the V gene TRBV5-6, with unresolved D. The length of the CDR3 is 17 residues. Germline CDR1 SGHDT, CDR2 YYEEEE. V was clipped by 2 bases and J by 0 bases, with 15 bases between them. Supplemented by reference TRBV5-6 and TRBJ1-3, the full variable domain reads DAGVTQSPTHLIKTRGQQVTLRCSPKSGHDTVSWYQQALGQGPQFIFQYYEEEERQRGNFPDRFSGHQFPNYSSELNVNALLLGDSALYLCASSFEVGLSSGNTIYFGEGSWLTVV.

The genes are TRBV7-9 and TRBJ2-2; D may match TRBD1 or TRBD2 (6 bases each). The V gene's germline CDR1 is SEHNR and CDR2 FQNEAQ (reference sequence). V was pared by 4 bases and J by 0 bases, with 9 bases between. The CDR3 loop spans 15 amino acids. The CDR3: CASSYGGTNTGELFF. The CDR3 DNA sequence: TGTGCCAGCAGCTACGGGGGCACGAACACCGGGGAGCTGTTTTTT. Using reference TRBV7-9 and TRBJ2-2 for the parts outside the CDR3, the full variable domain is DTGVSQNPRHKITKRGQNVTFRCDPISEHNRLYWYRQTLGQGPEFLTYFQNEAQLEKSRLLSDRFSAERPKGSFSTLEIQRTEQGDSAMYLCASSYGGTNTGELFFGEGSRLTVL.

This clone was seen only a few times. Other nucleotide sequences from this sample produce the same CDR3. This chain links TRBV24-1 with TRBJ1-5; D remains ambiguous. Germline V gene sequence: CDR1 KGHDR, CDR2 SFDVKD. The CDR3 is made up of 12 amino acids. Trimming removed 3 bases from V and 1 base from J, with 0 bases in between. The CDR3 is CATSDSNQPQHF. CDR3 nucleotide sequence: TGTGCCACCAGTGATAGCAATCAGCCCCAGCATTTT.

This clone was seen just once. The V gene is TRBV7-9, the J gene TRBJ2-7; D possibly uses TRBD1 or TRBD2 (5 bases each). Germline V gene lookup returns CDR1 SEHNR and CDR2 FQNEAQ (reference sequence). V lost 5 bases, J lost 3 bases, and 23 bases lay in between. This CDR3 has 17 amino acids. The CDR3 here is CASSTDRVGDVRYEQYF. CDR3 nucleotides: TGTGCCAGCAGCACTGATAGAGTGGGGGACGTACGCTACGAGCAGTACTTC.

Notes on this clone: One end of the junction varies from germline; a read error may be responsible. The genes are TRBV7-8 and TRBJ2-3; D possibly matches TRBD1 or TRBD2 (5 bases each). Germline CDR1 and CDR2: SGHVS and FQNEAQ. This CDR3 is built from 10 residues. The CDR3 loop is CASSSGTLHF. For the CDR3, the DNA is TGTGCCAGCAGCTCCGGGACCCTGCATTTT.

The rearrangement links TRBV5-4 to TRBJ1-4, with D possibly matching TRBD1 (5 bases). CDR1 is SGHNT, CDR2 YYREEE, per germline (reference sequence). Trimming took 1 base from V and 3 from J, leaving 10 bases between them. The CDR3 consists of 15 residues. As DNA, the CDR3 is TGTGCCAGCAGCTTGTCTTCAGGGTCTAATGAAAAACTGTTTTTT. Translating gives CASSLSSGSNEKLFF.

The chain carries TRBV9 and TRBJ2-1; possibly TRBD1 for D (6 bases). Germline-derived CDR1 and CDR2 are SGDLS and YYNGEE. There are 15 residues in the CDR3. Trimming cost V 0 bases and J 9 bases, with 16 bases left between them. The CDR3 DNA reads TGTGCCAGCAGCGTAGATGGACGGGTCAGGGGTGAGCAGTTCTTC. Residues: CASSVDGRVRGEQFF. The entire variable domain, with the rest obtained from reference TRBV9 and TRBJ2-1, is as follows: DSGVTQTPKHLITATGQRVTLRCSPRSGDLSVYWYQQSLDQGLQFLIQYYNGEERAKGNILERFSAQQFPDLHSELNLSSLELGDSALYFCASSVDGRVRGEQFFGPGTRLTVL.

CDR3 amino acids: CATSESRAPKNIQYF. CDR3 DNA: TGTGCCACCAGTGAAAGCAGGGCACCCAAAAACATTCAGTACTTC. The V call is TRBV24-1, the J call TRBJ2-4; TRBD1 might be the D (5 bases). The CDR3 covers 15 residues. CDR1 and CDR2 from the germline V gene are KGHDR and SFDVKD. Trimming removed 4 bases from V and 2 bases from J, with 11 bases in between.

J is TRBJ2-2 and V is TRBV21-1; the D segment call TRBD1 is taken from the table without a DNA check. TRBV21-1 is flagged as a pseudogene. The CDR3 runs to 16 residues. The CDR3 spells CASSTDRGPNTGELFF. The CDR3 DNA is TGTGCCAGCAGCACAGACAGGGGGCCAAACACCGGGGAGCTGTTTTTT.

The chain is built from TRBV7-9 and TRBJ1-3; the D is unclear. This CDR3 region has 18 residues. Trimming pared 5 bases from V and 4 bases from J, leaving 24 bases between. Per the germline V gene, CDR1 is SEHNR and CDR2 is FQNEAQ (reference sequence). In DNA, the CDR3 is TGTGCCAGCAGCCACGCATTGGAACAGACATTAGGGGGAAACACCATATATTTT. This codes for CASSHALEQTLGGNTIYF.

The genes are TRBV5-5 and TRBJ2-7; D ambiguous. This CDR3 has 16 amino acids. The germline gives CDR1 SGHKS, CDR2 YYEKEE (reference sequence). Trimming pared 0 bases from V and 7 bases from J, leaving 20 bases between. In DNA, the CDR3 is TGTGCCAGCAGCTTGGATAGGGCACCTTTAAACCTGGAGCAGTACTTC. The encoded protein is CASSLDRAPLNLEQYF.

This chain connects TRBV2 to TRBJ2-3; 8 nucleotides line up with TRBD1. From germline, CDR1 is SNHLY and CDR2 FYNNEI. The CDR3 has 14 amino acids. V lost 6 bases to trimming and J lost 4 bases; unmatched junction nucleotides: 6. The CDR3 coding sequence is TGTGCCAGCAGCTTGTCAGGGGGCGCAGATACGCAGTATTTT. This encodes CASSLSGGADTQYF.

The rearrangement joins TRBV24-1 to TRBJ2-1; TRBD2 matches at 10 bases. V shed 4 bases and J 4 bases; nucleotides not matched to a gene: 6. CDR3 length equals 16 residues. Germline values: CDR1 KGHDR, CDR2 SFDVKD. In nucleotides, the CDR3 is TGTGCCACCAGTGACCGGACTAGCGGTTGGTACAATGAGCAGTTCTTC. It specifies CATSDRTSGWYNEQFF.

V is TRBV5-5 and J is TRBJ1-3; weak D call: TRBD1 (5 bases). Per germline, CDR1 SGHKS and CDR2 YYEKEE (reference sequence). CDR3 length: 16 amino acids. Trimming shortened V by 0 bases and J by 0 bases, and 10 bases separated the two germline ends. For the CDR3, the DNA is TGTGCCAGCAGCTTGGTTGCAGGGCCCTCTGGAAACACCATATATTTT. This translates into CASSLVAGPSGNTIYF.

This clone was counted once. The chain has TRBV19 and TRBJ1-6; tentative D call: TRBD1 (6 bases). V dropped 3 bases and J dropped 7 bases, with 10 bases sitting between them. Germline-derived CDR1 and CDR2 are LNHDA and SQIVND (reference sequence). The CDR3 contains 14 residues. The CDR3 coding sequence is TGTGCCAGTAGTATTTGGGACATCAATTCACCCCTCCACTTT. Translation: CASSIWDINSPLHF.

J is TRBJ2-7 and V is TRBV12-5, with TRBD2 matching over 9 bases. Germline V gene data show CDR1 as LGHNT and CDR2 as FRNRAP. V shed 0 bases, J shed 5 bases, and the junction held 11 bases outside the gene matches. This CDR3 comprises 17 residues. The CDR3: CASGLVPPGLAFNEQYF. The CDR3 nucleotides read TGTGCTAGTGGTTTGGTACCCCCGGGACTAGCATTTAACGAGCAGTACTTC.

The chain links TRBV12-3 or TRBV12-4 to TRBJ1-6; D call uncertain. V was pared by 2 bases and J by 6 bases, with 5 bases between. The CDR3 has 13 amino acids. The CDR3 reads CASSLTANSPLHF. Written as DNA, the CDR3 is TGTGCCAGCAGTTTAACAGCTAATTCACCCCTCCACTTT.

This clone came up once. The chain has TRBV10-1 and TRBJ2-2; perhaps TRBD2 as D (7 bases). Germline assignment: CDR1 WNHNN and CDR2 SYGVQD (reference sequence). V shed 4 bases and J shed 2 bases, with 11 bases lying between them. This CDR3 is 15 amino acids long. The chain's CDR3 is CASSARGRNTGELFF. The CDR3 DNA sequence: TGCGCCAGCAGTGCGCGGGGGCGCAACACCGGGGAGCTGTTTTTT.

This clone was seen a single time. The V and J genes are TRBV24-1 and TRBJ1-2; D is ambiguous. V lost 8 bases and J lost 3, with 12 bases in between. The CDR3 is 13 residues long. Germline V gene data show CDR1 as KGHDR and CDR2 as SFDVKD. CDR3 sequence reads: CATTHRVDYGYTF. CDR3 in DNA: TGTGCCACCACTCATAGGGTGGACTATGGCTACACCTTC.

The V gene is TRBV27, the J gene TRBJ2-3; 11 nucleotides line up with TRBD2. The CDR3 spans 19 residues. In germline, CDR1 is MNHEY, CDR2 SMNVEV (reference sequence). J was trimmed by 5 bases and V by 2 bases; bases with no gene match: 15. This chain's CDR3 is CASSLKFLAGGREGDTQYF. The CDR3 region has the DNA TGTGCCAGCAGTTTAAAGTTTCTAGCGGGGGGTAGGGAAGGAGATACGCAGTATTTT.

The chain couples TRBV24-1 to TRBJ1-2; D is perhaps TRBD1 (6 bases). V lost 7 bases and J 6 bases, leaving 20 bases between the germline ends. The CDR3 loop spans 15 amino acids. CDR1 is KGHDR, CDR2 SFDVKD, per germline. The CDR3 nucleotides read TGTGCCACCAGGGGAAGCAGGGGTGAGGGTGATGGCTACACCTTC. Encoded protein: CATRGSRGEGDGYTF.

This clone was seen a handful of times. V is TRBV19 and J is TRBJ2-7, with a tentative D call TRBD1 (6 bases). The germline gives CDR1 LNHDA, CDR2 SQIVND (reference sequence). With 6 bases removed from V and 5 bases from J, the gap between germline ends came to 20 bases. This CDR3 has 15 residues. The CDR3 loop is CASSVVGRGSDEQYF. The CDR3 DNA is TGTGCCAGTAGCGTGGTAGGCAGGGGATCTGACGAGCAGTACTTC.